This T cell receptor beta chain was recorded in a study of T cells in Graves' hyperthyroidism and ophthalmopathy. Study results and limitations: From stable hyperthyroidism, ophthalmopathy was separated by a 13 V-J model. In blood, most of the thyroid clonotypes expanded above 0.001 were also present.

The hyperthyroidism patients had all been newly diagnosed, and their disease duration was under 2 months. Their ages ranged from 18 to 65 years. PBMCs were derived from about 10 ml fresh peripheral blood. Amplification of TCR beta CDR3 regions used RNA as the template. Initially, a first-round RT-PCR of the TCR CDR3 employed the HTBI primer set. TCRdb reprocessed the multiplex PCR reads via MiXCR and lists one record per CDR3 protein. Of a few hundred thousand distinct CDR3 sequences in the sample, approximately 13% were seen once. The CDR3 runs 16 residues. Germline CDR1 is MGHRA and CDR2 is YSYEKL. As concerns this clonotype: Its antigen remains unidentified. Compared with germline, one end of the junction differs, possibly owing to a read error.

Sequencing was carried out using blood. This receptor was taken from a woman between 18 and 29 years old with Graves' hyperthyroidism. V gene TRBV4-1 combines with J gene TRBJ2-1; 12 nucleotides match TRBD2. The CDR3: CASSQASGRAGNERFF. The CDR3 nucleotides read TGCGCCAGCAGCCAAGCTAGCGGGAGGGCCGGGAATGAGCGGTTCTTC.